The 9 T cell receptor beta chains in this list originate from one sample, sequenced in a study of CD8+CD57+ T cells in acquired aplastic anemia. Using genomic DNA as the template, TCR beta VDJ and CDR3 profiling was carried out. Each CDR3 protein gets one entry after TCRdb re-called the reads with MiXCR. The profile shows about 110,000 distinct CDR3 sequences, approximately 49% of them singletons. Specimen: sorted CD4+, CD8+, or CD8+CD57+ T cells (not recorded which) from PBMCs. The receptors originated from a human donor in good health, serving as a control.

The rearrangement joins TRBV11-2 to TRBJ2-1, with a possible D match to TRBD2 (6 bases). CDR1 is SGHAT and CDR2 is FQNNGV in the germline V gene. The CDR3 covers 15 residues. V dropped 0 bases and J dropped 2 bases, with 8 bases sitting between them. CDR3 region: CASSLDWGAYNEQFF. The CDR3 DNA reads as TGTGCCAGCAGCTTAGACTGGGGGGCCTACAATGAGCAGTTCTTC.

CDR3 loop: CASSLWGTEAFF. Here the CDR3 DNA reads TGTGCCAGCAGTTTATGGGGTACTGAAGCTTTCTTT. The chain recombines TRBV12-3 or TRBV12-4 with TRBJ1-1, with no clear D. The V and J ends lost 2 bases and 5 bases respectively, with 6 bases between them. CDR3 size: 12 residues.

This clonotype showed up just a few times. The rearrangement joins TRBV7-9 to TRBJ2-7, with D uncertain. There are 11 residues in the CDR3. V was shortened by 5 bases and J by 2 bases, with 4 bases between the two germline ends. Germline assignment: CDR1 SEHNR and CDR2 FQNEAQ (reference sequence). The CDR3 DNA reads TGTGCCAGCAGCGCGACCTACGAGCAGTACTTC. It yields the protein CASSATYEQYF.

The chain uses TRBV4-1 and TRBJ2-1; no firm D call. V dropped 4 bases and J dropped 8 bases, with 21 bases sitting between them. The CDR3 has 16 amino acids. Looked up from germline, CDR1 is MGHRA and CDR2 is YSYEKL. The CDR3 DNA reads as TGCGCCAGCAGCCCCCACCTGGCGGCCCTACAAGATGAGCAGTTCTTC. Its translation is CASSPHLAALQDEQFF.

This clonotype came up many times. The chain joins TRBV20-1 to TRBJ2-1, with 9 bases lining up with TRBD2. The CDR3 extends over 16 amino acids. Germline trimming cut 0 bases from V and 3 bases from J; bases unmatched to any gene: 6. CDR1 is DFQATT, CDR2 SNEGSKA, per germline (reference sequence). The CDR3 sequence is CSARDRSGGHYNEQFF. The DNA for the CDR3 is TGCAGTGCTAGAGATCGAAGCGGGGGGCACTACAATGAGCAGTTCTTC.

This chain uses TRBV11-1 with TRBJ2-1; TRBD2 agrees at 10 bases. J lost 7 bases, V lost 6 bases, and 9 bases had no gene match. Per the germline V gene, CDR1 is SGHAT and CDR2 is FQDESV (reference sequence). The CDR3 is 15 residues long. CDR3 sequence reads: CASRPSGGAGNEQFF. The CDR3 bases are TGTGCCAGCAGGCCCAGCGGGGGGGCGGGAAATGAGCAGTTCTTC.

Concerning this clonotype: This may stem from a read error, because a much larger clone lies one nucleotide away. The chain joins TRBV2 to TRBJ1-2; D is perhaps TRBD1 (5 bases). The germline gives CDR1 SNHLY, CDR2 FYNNEI. There are 14 residues in the CDR3. V was shortened by 6 bases and J by 7 bases, with 18 bases between the two germline ends. The CDR3 coding sequence is TGTGCCAGCAGATTGACCTGGGGGGTAGGTGGCTACACCTTC. This sequence encodes CASRLTWGVGGYTF.

This clonotype was seen repeatedly, ten times or more. The V call is TRBV9, the J call TRBJ2-2, with D unclear. Germline V CDR1 and CDR2: SGDLS, YYNGEE. V was pared by 2 bases and J by 4 bases, with 9 bases between. CDR3 length: 14 amino acids. CDR3 in DNA: TGTGCCAGCAGCGTTTTGAGTGGCACCGGGGAGCTGTTTTTT. This codes for CASSVLSGTGELFF.

Only a few counts were recorded for this clonotype. The J gene is TRBJ2-7, the V gene TRBV29-1, with D unclear. V was clipped by 5 bases and J by 4 bases, with 9 bases between them. Looked up from germline, CDR1 is SQVTM and CDR2 is ANQGSEA. This CDR3 has 11 residues. CDR3 residues: CSVLTHYEQYF. The CDR3 nucleotides are TGCAGCGTTCTGACACATTACGAGCAGTACTTC.